These 5 T cell receptor beta chains were all obtained from the same sample, sequenced in a study of early T cells in non-severe SARS-CoV-2 infection. TCRdb called the 5' RACE reads again in MiXCR, with one record for every CDR3 protein. The sample consists of 85,000 to 95,000 distinct CDR3 sequences, about 15% of them appearing once. Specimen: whole blood. Source of these receptors: an adult who was a healthcare worker with PCR-confirmed SARS-CoV-2 infection or an uninfected control (not recorded which).

The chain links TRBV25-1 to TRBJ2-7, with 7 nucleotides matching TRBD1. Germline trimming cut 10 bases from V and 7 bases from J; bases unmatched to any gene: 13. The CDR3 contains 13 residues. The V gene's germline CDR1 is MGHDK and CDR2 SYGVNS. CDR3 in amino acids: CATSEGPGGEQYV. The DNA for the CDR3 is TGTGCCACCTCCGAAGGACCAGGGGGAGAGCAGTACGTC.

V is TRBV2 and J is TRBJ1-1; D remains unclear. This CDR3 region has 14 residues. Trimming cost V 4 bases and J 0 bases, with 9 bases left between them. Germline V gene data show CDR1 as SNHLY and CDR2 as FYNNEI. CDR3 DNA sequence: TGTGCCAGCAGTGTTCAGTCCATGAACACTGAAGCTTTCTTT. Translating gives CASSVQSMNTEAFF.

This clonotype has at least ten counts. The rearrangement joins TRBV4-2 to TRBJ2-1; D possibly corresponds to TRBD1 (6 bases). V was pared by 4 bases and J by 9 bases, with 13 bases between. The CDR3 sequence is 13 residues long. The germline V gene encodes CDR1 LGHNA and CDR2 YNFKEQ. The CDR3 is CASSPKQGAEQFF. DNA for the CDR3: TGTGCCAGCAGCCCCAAACAGGGTGCTGAGCAGTTCTTC.

This chain uses TRBV3-1 with TRBJ2-2; D not certain. The CDR3 has 18 amino acids. V was cut by 1 base and J by 1 base, with 16 bases left in between. The germline CDR1 and CDR2 sequences are LGHDT and YNNKEL (reference sequence). The CDR3 reads CASSQVGMIDWNTGELFF. CDR3 nucleotide sequence: TGTGCCAGCAGCCAAGTCGGCATGATCGACTGGAACACCGGGGAGCTGTTTTTT.

The chain has TRBV10-3 and TRBJ2-3; 9 bases match TRBD2. J gave up 2 bases and V 11 bases, and 8 bases lay outside the gene matches. Germline assignment: CDR1 ENHRY and CDR2 SYGVKD. The CDR3 has 14 residues. CDR3 protein: CASLSGGHTDTQYF. CDR3 in DNA: TGTGCCTCCCTTAGCGGGGGACACACAGATACGCAGTATTTT.